The 4 T cell receptor beta chains presented below share a single source sample, sequenced in a study of blood T cell repertoires in COVID-19 (dated by TCRdb to between 2020 and 2021). Library method: the immunoSEQ multiplex PCR assay. As stored in TCRdb, this immuneACCESS dataset retains in-frame rearrangements with V and J assigned. A fraction of the clones does not appear; measured against another copy, unresolved V genes explain less than half of the discrepancy, and the remainder lacks a known reason. In all, the sample holds around 230,000 clones, and approximately 78% of those were seen once. Over 10% of the sample is taken by the ten largest. Sequencing used peripheral blood. Every receptor here comes from a woman aged 55 to 70 with active or convalescent COVID-19.

The genes are TRBV12-3 or TRBV12-4 and TRBJ2-1, with 8 nucleotides matching TRBD1. V lost 6 bases to trimming and J lost 4 bases; unmatched junction nucleotides: 2. This CDR3 comprises 13 residues. DNA of the CDR3: TGTGCCAGCAGACGGACAGGGTACAATGAGCAGTTCTTC. Protein product: CASRRTGYNEQFF.

The chain combines TRBV29-1 with TRBJ1-1, with 9 bases matching TRBD1. Germline assignment: CDR1 SQVTM and CDR2 ANQGSEA. Losses at the gene ends were 4 bases for V and 5 bases for J; bases not matched to a gene: 11. The CDR3 loop spans 15 amino acids. The CDR3 DNA sequence: TGCAGCGTTGTGACGGGACAGGGCTTGGGAACTGAAGCTTTCTTT. As protein: CSVVTGQGLGTEAFF.

The chain is built from TRBV11-2 and TRBJ1-3; perhaps TRBD1 as D (6 bases). The germline CDR1 and CDR2 sequences are SGHAT and FQNNGV. CDR3 size: 16 residues. Trimming removed 2 bases from V and 0 bases from J, with 11 bases in between. CDR3 in amino acids: CASSLWTALSGNTIYF. Here the CDR3 DNA reads TGTGCCAGCAGCTTATGGACAGCCCTCTCTGGAAACACCATATATTTT.

This clone was observed a few times. The chain links TRBV11-2 to TRBJ2-7; unclear D gene. Germline CDR1 SGHAT, CDR2 FQNNGV. V was trimmed by 1 base and J by 0 bases, leaving 7 bases between them. CDR3 length: 14 amino acids. For the CDR3, the DNA is TGTGCCAGCAGCTTAGGCTGGGCCTCCTACGAGCAGTACTTC. Its translation: CASSLGWASYEQYF.